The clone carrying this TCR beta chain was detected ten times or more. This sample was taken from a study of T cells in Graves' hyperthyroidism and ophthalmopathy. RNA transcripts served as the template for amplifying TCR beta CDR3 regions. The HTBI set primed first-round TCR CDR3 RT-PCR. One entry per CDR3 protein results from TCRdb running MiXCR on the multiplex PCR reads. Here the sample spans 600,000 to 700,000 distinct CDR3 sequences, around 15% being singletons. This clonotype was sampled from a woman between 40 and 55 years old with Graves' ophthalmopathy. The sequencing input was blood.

The CDR3: CASGTIRENTEAFF. DNA of the CDR3: TGTGCCAGTGGCACCATCAGGGAGAACACTGAAGCTTTCTTT. V gene TRBV19 combines with J gene TRBJ1-1; TRBD1 might be the D (5 bases). This CDR3 has 14 residues. CDR1 LNHDA and CDR2 SQIVND come from the germline V gene (reference sequence). Trimming cost V 8 bases and J 1 base, with 14 bases left between them. Together with reference TRBV19 and TRBJ1-1, the CDR3 gives the full variable domain: DGGITQSPKYLFRKEGQNVTLSCEQNLNHDAMYWYRQDPGQGLRLIYYSQIVNDFQKGDIAEGYSVSREKKESFPLTVTSAQKNPTAFYLCASGTIRENTEAFFGQGTRLTVV.